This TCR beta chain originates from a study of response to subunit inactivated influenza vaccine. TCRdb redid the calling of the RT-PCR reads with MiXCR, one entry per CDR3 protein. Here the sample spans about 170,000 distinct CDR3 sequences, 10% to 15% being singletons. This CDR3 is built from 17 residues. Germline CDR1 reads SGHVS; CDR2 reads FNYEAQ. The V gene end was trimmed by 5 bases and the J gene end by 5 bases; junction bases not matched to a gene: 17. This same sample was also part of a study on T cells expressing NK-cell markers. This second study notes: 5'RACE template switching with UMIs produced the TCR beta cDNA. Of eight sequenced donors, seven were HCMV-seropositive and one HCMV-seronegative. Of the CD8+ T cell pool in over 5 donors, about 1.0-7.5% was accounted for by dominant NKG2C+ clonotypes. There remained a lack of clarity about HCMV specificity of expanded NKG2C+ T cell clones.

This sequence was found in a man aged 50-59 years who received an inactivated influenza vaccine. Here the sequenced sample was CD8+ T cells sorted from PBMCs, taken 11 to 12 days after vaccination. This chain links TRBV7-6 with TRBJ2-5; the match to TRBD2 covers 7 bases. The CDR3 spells CASSPQDGGKFRETQYF. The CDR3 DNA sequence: TGTGCCAGCAGCCCCCAAGACGGGGGGAAGTTCAGGGAGACCCAGTACTTC.